The 19 T cell receptor beta chains given below trace back to one sample, sequenced in a study of tumor-infiltrating lymphocytes in primary liver carcinoma. The approximately 17-34 mg bulk tissue piece was not sorted before simultaneous RNA and DNA extraction. A constant-region primer primed TCR beta cDNA synthesis from about 530 ng of total RNA. What produced the TCR beta libraries was three nested multiplex PCR rounds using slightly modified ARM-PCR. Two initial PCR rounds of approximately 10 cycles each paired TRBV1-TRBV30 forward primers with a C-beta reverse primer. TCRdb re-called the multiplex PCR reads through MiXCR, storing one row per CDR3 protein. The sample has about 30,000 distinct CDR3 sequences; roughly 78% are singletons. What was sequenced was liver tumor tissue from sampling region 3. Subset here: tumor region T3, left-lateral pole. Source of these receptors: a woman aged 25 to 45 with primary liver carcinoma and hepatitis B virus infection.

Worth noting for this clonotype: One end of the junction does not line up with germline, which may come from a read error. The chain uses TRBV11-3 and TRBJ2-1; TRBD2 matches at 12 bases. The CDR3 sequence is 17 residues long. The germline V gene encodes CDR1 SGHNT and CDR2 YENEEA. The CDR3 coding sequence is TGTGTCAGCAGCTCGGGACTAGCGGGCAGGGTCACTCCTGAGCAGTTCTTC. Translated, it gives CVSSSGLAGRVTPEQFF.

As for this clonotype: A much larger clone is a single base away; this may be a read error. The V gene is TRBV28, the J gene TRBJ1-1; D may be TRBD1 (5 bases). Germline V gives CDR1 MDHEN, CDR2 SYDVKM. The CDR3 covers 15 residues. The CDR3 coding sequence is TGTGGCAGCGGGGCGTCGCTCGGCCAGGGCACTGAAGCTTTCTTT. This encodes CGSGASLGQGTEAFF.

At least ten counts were recorded for this clonotype. This rearrangement joins TRBV11-2 to TRBJ2-1, with 10 bases fitting TRBD2. The germline V gene encodes CDR1 SGHAT and CDR2 FQNNGV. The ends lost 9 bases at V and 2 bases at J; junction bases unmatched: 10. The CDR3 is 16 residues long. CDR3 protein: CASSNRAGGTYNEQFF. The CDR3 bases are TGTGCCAGTAGCAACAGAGCGGGAGGGACCTACAATGAGCAGTTCTTC.

In the case of this clonotype: Relative to the germline gene, one junction end is altered; a read error may explain this. The chain is built from TRBV11-2 and TRBJ2-1; D is uncertain. This CDR3 region has 13 residues. Germline loops: CDR1 SGHAT, CDR2 FQNNGV. CDR3 nucleotides: TGTGTCAGCAGCTTATCGTTTACGGATGAGCAGTTCTTC. This codes for CVSSLSFTDEQFF.

With respect to this clonotype: This may come from a read error, since a much larger clone is one base off. The V and J genes are TRBV5-5 and TRBJ2-5; 7 bases align to TRBD1. CDR3 size: 16 residues. With V trimmed by 5 bases and J by 4 bases, 14 bases remained unmatched. Germline values: CDR1 SGHKS, CDR2 YYEKEE (reference sequence). CDR3 loop: CASRLIGTGDRETQYF. CDR3 nucleotide sequence: TGTGCCAGCAGACTGATTGGAACAGGGGATCGAGAGACCCAGTACTTC.

The rearrangement joins TRBV24-1 to TRBJ1-1; 11 bases are shared with TRBD1. V lost 7 bases to trimming and J lost 4 bases; unmatched junction nucleotides: 4. The CDR3 totals 14 residues. Looked up from germline, CDR1 is KGHDR and CDR2 is SFDVKD. Here the CDR3 DNA reads TGTGCCACCAGCTCCGGGACAGGGGGCACTGAAGCTTTCTTT. Amino acid sequence: CATSSGTGGTEAFF.

This clonotype was seen only a few times. Since a much larger clone is just one base distant, this may be a read error. The chain carries TRBV28 and TRBJ2-1; 7 nucleotides match TRBD2. Germline V gene sequence: CDR1 MDHEN, CDR2 SYDVKM. The CDR3 spans 8 residues. This CDR3 reads CVSGAQFF. The CDR3 DNA is TGTGTCAGCGGGGCGCAGTTCTTC.

Turning to this clonotype: One base away lies a much larger clone, so this may be a sequencing read error. The chain carries TRBV29-1 and TRBJ2-4, with TRBD2 identical over 14 bases. The CDR3 has 19 amino acids. The germline CDR1 and CDR2 sequences are SQVTM and ANQGSEA. CDR3: CSAPAGTSGRKLAKSIQYF. The CDR3 region has the DNA TGCAGCGCCCCCGCCGGGACTAGCGGGAGAAAGCTAGCCAAAAGCATTCAGTACTTC. The whole variable domain, filled in from reference TRBV29-1 and TRBJ2-4, reads SAVISQKPSRDICQRGTSLTIQCQVDSQVTMMFWYRQQPGQSLTLIATANQGSEATYESGFVIDKFPISRPNLTFSTLTVSNMSPEDSSIYLCSAPAGTSGRKLAKSIQYFGAGTRLSVL.

A remark on this clonotype: A read error may produce the germline difference seen at one junction end. This chain joins TRBV30 and TRBJ2-2, with D possibly TRBD2 on 6 matching bases. The CDR3 covers 13 residues. The germline V gene encodes CDR1 GTSNPN and CDR2 SVGIG (reference sequence). The CDR3 nucleotides are TGTGCCTGGTGTGTGGAGGGCAGCGGGGAGCTGTTTTTT. Protein product: CAWCVEGSGELFF.

With respect to this clonotype: No conserved phenylalanine or tryptophan ends this CDR3, so it is likely a read error. V gene TRBV11-2 combines with J gene TRBJ2-7; 12 nucleotides align to TRBD2. Germline CDR1 SGHAT, CDR2 FQNNGV. The CDR3 loop spans 16 amino acids. V lost 1 base, J lost 7 bases, and 8 bases stayed unmatched. CDR3 sequence: CASSLVVRLAGEEQYY. The CDR3 DNA is TGTGCCAGCAGCTTAGTTGTGAGACTAGCGGGGGAAGAGCAGTACTAC.

In the case of this clonotype: One end of the junction does not line up with germline, which may come from a read error. The V call is TRBV6-2 or TRBV6-3, the J call TRBJ2-7; the D is unclear. CDR1 and CDR2 from the germline V gene are MNHEY and SVGEGT. The CDR3 is made up of 11 amino acids. The CDR3 nucleotides read TGTGCCACCCAGTTAAGTGCTGCGCAGCACTTC. Translating gives CATQLSAAQHF.

Turning to this clonotype: At one of its ends the junction is not consistent with the germline gene, which may arise from a read error. The rearrangement joins TRBV11-2 to TRBJ1-1; D perhaps matches TRBD1 (5 bases). This CDR3 has 14 residues. The germline gives CDR1 SGHAT, CDR2 FQNNGV. The CDR3 nucleotides are TGTGCCAGCAGATATACAGGCGGGAGGACTGAAGCTCTCTTT. Protein: CASRYTGGRTEALF.

V gene TRBV28 combines with J gene TRBJ2-6, with TRBD1 as a possible D gene (6 bases). Trimming removed 2 bases from V and 14 bases from J, with 25 bases in between. The CDR3 contains 17 residues. Germline values: CDR1 MDHEN, CDR2 SYDVKM. CDR3 in DNA: TGTGCCAGCAGTTTAAACAGGGTGAGCTCTGGGGCCGACATCCTGACTTTC. The encoded protein is CASSLNRVSSGADILTF.

The CDR3 loop reads CASSLRTAGLREQYF. CDR3 sequence (DNA): TGTGCCAGCAGCCTTCGAACAGCAGGACTACGCGAGCAGTACTTC. V and J are TRBV11-1 and TRBJ2-7, with a weak D call TRBD2 (6 bases). Germline CDR1 reads SGHAT; CDR2 reads FQDESV (reference sequence). The CDR3 is 15 amino acids. Trimming stripped 5 bases from V and 6 bases from J, with 20 bases between.

With respect to this clonotype: The final CDR3 position lacks the conserved phenylalanine or tryptophan, pointing to a likely read error. The chain couples TRBV6-6 to TRBJ2-6, with D possibly being TRBD1 (5 bases). Germline CDR1 is MNHNY and CDR2 is SVGAGI (reference sequence). CDR3 size: 15 residues. In nucleotides, the CDR3 is TGTGACAGCAGTTACGGACACTCTGGGGCCAACGTCCTGACTTCC. Protein sequence: CDSSYGHSGANVLTS.

The sample holds many counts of this clonotype. The junction differs from germline at one of its ends, possibly a read error. This chain uses TRBV11-2 with TRBJ2-3; maybe TRBD2 (6 bases). Looked up from germline, CDR1 is SGHAT and CDR2 is FQNNGV. The CDR3 runs 14 residues. The CDR3 DNA is TGTGCCAGCAGCCTGGGACTGCCCACAGATACGCGGTATTTT. Protein product: CASSLGLPTDTRYF.

Concerning this clonotype itself: At one boundary the junction diverges from the germline segment, which might be a read error. The CDR3 DNA is TGCCGCGTCGAGAATTGGCGGAATGAGCAGTCCTTC. Translating gives CRVENWRNEQSF. The rearrangement uses TRBV29-1 and TRBJ2-1; the D is unclear. CDR3 length: 12 residues. Germline V lookup: CDR1 SQVTM, CDR2 ANQGSEA.

Remarks on this clonotype: An end of the junction does not agree with germline; a read error may underlie this. CDR3 nucleotide sequence: TGCACCATCAGTGCTTCGATGGCGGGAAGAAACAATGAGCAGTTCTTC. Translated: CTISASMAGRNNEQFF. The J gene is TRBJ2-1, the V gene TRBV10-3, with D possibly TRBD2 on 6 matching bases. The CDR3 extends over 16 amino acids. The germline V gene encodes CDR1 ENHRY and CDR2 SYGVKD.

The table lists this clonotype with a count of one. Being one base from a much bigger clone, this may be a read error. This chain joins TRBV29-1 and TRBJ2-3, with 10 positions matching TRBD2. CDR1 is SQVTM, CDR2 ANQGSEA, per germline. The CDR3 runs to 14 residues. Here the CDR3 DNA reads TGCAGCGCTGAACCTAGCGGGAGCTCGGATATGCAGTATTTT. This sequence encodes CSAEPSGSSDMQYF.